What follows are 9 T cell receptor beta chains derived from one specimen sequenced in a study of T cells in Graves' hyperthyroidism and ophthalmopathy. TCR beta CDR3 sequences were amplified from RNA transcripts. The TCR CDR3 was amplified in a first-round RT-PCR using the HTBI primer set. TCRdb reprocessed the multiplex PCR reads via MiXCR and lists one record per CDR3 protein. The repertoire holds a few hundred thousand distinct CDR3 sequences, approximately 14% seen once, with just under 8% in the top ten. The sample was blood. The source is a woman under 30 with Graves' hyperthyroidism.

There are many counts of this clonotype. The chain combines TRBV11-2 with TRBJ1-6; D is undetermined. Germline CDR1 SGHAT, CDR2 FQNNGV. The CDR3 runs 15 residues. The germline V and J ends were trimmed by 5 bases and 3 bases, with 11 bases remaining between them. The DNA of the CDR3 is TGTGCCAGCAGCCCCCCTGCGGTCTATAATTCACCCCTCCACTTT. This gives the protein CASSPPAVYNSPLHF.

This clonotype was seen at least ten times. This chain uses TRBV24-1 with TRBJ1-2, with 7 positions matching TRBD1. This CDR3 has 14 amino acids. With 7 bases clipped from V and 8 bases from J, the junction kept 12 bases outside the gene matches. Germline V CDR1 and CDR2: KGHDR, SFDVKD. CDR3 DNA: TGTGCCACCAGAAAAGGCGACAGGGAGGGCGGCTACACCTTC. It specifies CATRKGDREGGYTF.

This clonotype was picked up one time. The chain combines TRBV7-2 with TRBJ2-1, with a weak D call TRBD1 (5 bases). Germline V lookup: CDR1 SGHTA, CDR2 FQGNSA. V was trimmed by 1 base and J by 8 bases, leaving 12 bases between them. The CDR3 has 14 amino acids. The CDR3 DNA sequence: TGTGCCAGCAGCTTAGTATCAGGGTCCGATGAGCAGTTCTTC. Translated, it gives CASSLVSGSDEQFF.

This clonotype was counted at least ten times. The V and J genes are TRBV20-1 and TRBJ2-7; 9 bases align to TRBD2. Trimming at V came to 6 bases and at J to 6 bases, leaving 21 bases not matched to a gene. Germline V gene sequence: CDR1 DFQATT, CDR2 SNEGSKA (reference sequence). This CDR3 has 17 amino acids. The CDR3 DNA reads TGCAGTGCCACAACAGATGACCGGCTAGCGGGATACTCCGAGCAGTACTTC. The encoded protein is CSATTDDRLAGYSEQYF.

This clonotype was seen at least ten times. The rearrangement uses TRBV15 and TRBJ2-5; TRBD1 or TRBD2 may be the D gene (5 bases each). V was shortened by 3 bases and J by 5 bases, with 19 bases between the two germline ends. The CDR3 contains 16 residues. Germline V gives CDR1 LNHNV, CDR2 YYDKDF (reference sequence). The CDR3 is CATSRGLGTAGETQYF. DNA for the CDR3: TGTGCCACCAGCAGGGGCCTCGGGACCGCTGGGGAGACCCAGTACTTC.

Of note for this clonotype: A much larger clone lies one base from this, so it may be a read error. The chain's CDR3 is CASSRIGPQPQHF. CDR3 nucleotides: TGCGCCAGCAGCCGGATAGGACCTCAGCCCCAGCATTTT. The chain has TRBV4-1 and TRBJ1-5; no definite D call. The germline V gene encodes CDR1 MGHRA and CDR2 YSYEKL. V was trimmed by 4 bases and J by 6 bases, leaving 10 bases between them. The CDR3 consists of 13 residues.

This clonotype was observed once. This chain joins TRBV28 and TRBJ1-1; a possible D gene is TRBD1 (6 bases). V dropped 2 bases and J dropped 0 bases, with 16 bases sitting between them. Per the germline V gene, CDR1 is MDHEN and CDR2 is SYDVKM. This CDR3 is 17 amino acids long. CDR3 sequence reads: CASSLGGGGGLNTEAFF. The CDR3 region has the DNA TGTGCCAGCAGTTTAGGAGGGGGGGGGGGATTGAACACTGAAGCTTTCTTT.

In its sample, this clonotype was seen many times. The gene calls are TRBV10-3 and TRBJ2-7; 7 nucleotides match TRBD1. V trimming: 7 bases; J trimming: 2 bases; junction bases outside the gene matches: 5. The CDR3 is 13 residues long. Germline assignment: CDR1 ENHRY and CDR2 SYGVKD. The CDR3 DNA reads TGTGCCATCAAGGGGACAGAAACCTACGAGCAGTACTTC. Its protein is CAIKGTETYEQYF.

This clonotype was seen ten or more times. V usage is TRBV7-3 and J usage is TRBJ2-1, with TRBD2 identical over 8 bases. After removal of 5 bases from V and 9 bases from J, the junction contained 9 bases not matched to a gene. CDR1 and CDR2 from the germline V gene are SGHTA and FQGTGA. CDR3 size: 14 residues. The CDR3 loop reads CASSPRGGRSEQFF. In nucleotides, the CDR3 is TGTGCCAGCAGCCCACGGGGGGGCCGAAGTGAGCAGTTCTTC.